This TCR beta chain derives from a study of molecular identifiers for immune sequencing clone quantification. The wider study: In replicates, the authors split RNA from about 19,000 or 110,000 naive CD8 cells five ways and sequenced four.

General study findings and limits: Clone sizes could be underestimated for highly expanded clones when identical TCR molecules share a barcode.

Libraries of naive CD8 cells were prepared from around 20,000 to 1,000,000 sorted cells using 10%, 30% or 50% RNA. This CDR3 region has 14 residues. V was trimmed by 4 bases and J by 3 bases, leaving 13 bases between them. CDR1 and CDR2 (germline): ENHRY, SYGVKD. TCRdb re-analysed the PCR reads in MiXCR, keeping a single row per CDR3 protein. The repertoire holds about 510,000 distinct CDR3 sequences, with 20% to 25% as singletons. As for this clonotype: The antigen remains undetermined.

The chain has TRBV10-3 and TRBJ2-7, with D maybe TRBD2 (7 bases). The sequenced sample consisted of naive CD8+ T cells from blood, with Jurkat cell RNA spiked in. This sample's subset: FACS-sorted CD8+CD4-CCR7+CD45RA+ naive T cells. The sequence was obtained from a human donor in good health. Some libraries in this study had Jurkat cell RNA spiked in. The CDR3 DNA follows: TGTGCCATCAGTGGGGAGGGGGGTGGCTACGAGCAGTACTTC. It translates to CAISGEGGGYEQYF.